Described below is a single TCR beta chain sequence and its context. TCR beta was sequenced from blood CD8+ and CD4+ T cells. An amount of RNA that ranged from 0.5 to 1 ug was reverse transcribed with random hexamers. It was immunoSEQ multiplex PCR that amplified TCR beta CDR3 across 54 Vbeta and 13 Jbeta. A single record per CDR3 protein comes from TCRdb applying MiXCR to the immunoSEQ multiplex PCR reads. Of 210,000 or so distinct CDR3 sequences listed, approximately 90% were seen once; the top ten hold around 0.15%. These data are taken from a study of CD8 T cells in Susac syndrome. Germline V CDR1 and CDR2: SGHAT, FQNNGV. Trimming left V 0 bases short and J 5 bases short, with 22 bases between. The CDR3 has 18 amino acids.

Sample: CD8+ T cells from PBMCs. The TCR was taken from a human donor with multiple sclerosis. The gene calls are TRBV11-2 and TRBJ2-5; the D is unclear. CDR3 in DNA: TGTGCCAGCAGCTTAGAATTTACTCTGTCCGGAGATGGGGAGACCCAGTACTTC. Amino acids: CASSLEFTLSGDGETQYF.